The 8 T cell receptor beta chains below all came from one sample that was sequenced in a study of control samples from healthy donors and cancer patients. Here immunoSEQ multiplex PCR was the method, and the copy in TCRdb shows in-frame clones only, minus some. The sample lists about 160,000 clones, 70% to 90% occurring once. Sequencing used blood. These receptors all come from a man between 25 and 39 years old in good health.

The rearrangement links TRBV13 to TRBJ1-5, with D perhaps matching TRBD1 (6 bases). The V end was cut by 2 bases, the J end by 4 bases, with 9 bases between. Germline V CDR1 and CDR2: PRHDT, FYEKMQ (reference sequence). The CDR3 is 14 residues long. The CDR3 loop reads CASSLKGGNQPQHF. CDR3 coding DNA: TGTGCCAGCAGCTTAAAGGGGGGTAATCAGCCCCAGCATTTT.

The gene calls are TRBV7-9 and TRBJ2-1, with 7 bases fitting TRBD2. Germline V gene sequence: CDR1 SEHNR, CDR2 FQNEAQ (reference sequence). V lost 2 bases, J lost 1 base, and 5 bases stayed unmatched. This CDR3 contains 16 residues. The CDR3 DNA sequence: TGTGCCAGCAGCTTACGGGGGGACTCATCCTACAATGAGCAGTTCTTC. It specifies CASSLRGDSSYNEQFF.

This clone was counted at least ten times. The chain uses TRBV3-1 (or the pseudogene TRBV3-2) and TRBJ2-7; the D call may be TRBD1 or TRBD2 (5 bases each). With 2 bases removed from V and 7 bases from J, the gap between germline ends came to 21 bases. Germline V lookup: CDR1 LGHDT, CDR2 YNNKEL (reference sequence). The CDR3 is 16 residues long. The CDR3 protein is CASSQRLPGPDEEQYF. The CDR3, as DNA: TGTGCCAGCAGCCAACGGCTTCCGGGACCCGACGAGGAGCAGTACTTC.

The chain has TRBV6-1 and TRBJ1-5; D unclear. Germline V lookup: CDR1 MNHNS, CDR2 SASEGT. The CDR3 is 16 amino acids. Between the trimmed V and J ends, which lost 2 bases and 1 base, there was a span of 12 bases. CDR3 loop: CASSETLTGSNQPQHF. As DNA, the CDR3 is TGTGCCAGCAGTGAAACCTTAACCGGGAGCAATCAGCCCCAGCATTTT.

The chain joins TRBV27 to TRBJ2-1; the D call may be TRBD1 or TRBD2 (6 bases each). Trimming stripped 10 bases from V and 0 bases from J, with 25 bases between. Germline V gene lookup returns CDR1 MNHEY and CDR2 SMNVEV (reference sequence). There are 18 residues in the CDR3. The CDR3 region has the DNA TGTGCCACCCGTTCCGACGGGGGCTTTATGAGCTCCTACAATGAGCAGTTCTTC. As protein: CATRSDGGFMSSYNEQFF.

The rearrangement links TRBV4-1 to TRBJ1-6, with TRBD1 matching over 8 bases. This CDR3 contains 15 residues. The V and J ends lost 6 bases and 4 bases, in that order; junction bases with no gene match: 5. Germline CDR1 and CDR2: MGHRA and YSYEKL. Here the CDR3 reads CASSPQGGYNSPLHF. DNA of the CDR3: TGCGCCAGCAGTCCACAGGGGGGATATAATTCACCCCTCCACTTT.

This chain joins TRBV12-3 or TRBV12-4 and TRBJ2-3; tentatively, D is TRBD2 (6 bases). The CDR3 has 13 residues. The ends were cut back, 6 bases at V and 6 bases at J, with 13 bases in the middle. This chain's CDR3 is CASRGPRGDTQYF. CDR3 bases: TGTGCCAGCAGGGGGCCCCGGGGGGATACGCAGTATTTT.

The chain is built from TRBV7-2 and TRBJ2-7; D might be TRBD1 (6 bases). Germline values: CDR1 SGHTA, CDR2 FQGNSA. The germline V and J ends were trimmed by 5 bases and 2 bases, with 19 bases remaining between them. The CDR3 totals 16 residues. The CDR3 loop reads CASSPTTGWRAYEQYF. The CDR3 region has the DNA TGTGCCAGCAGCCCGACAACAGGGTGGAGAGCCTACGAGCAGTACTTC.